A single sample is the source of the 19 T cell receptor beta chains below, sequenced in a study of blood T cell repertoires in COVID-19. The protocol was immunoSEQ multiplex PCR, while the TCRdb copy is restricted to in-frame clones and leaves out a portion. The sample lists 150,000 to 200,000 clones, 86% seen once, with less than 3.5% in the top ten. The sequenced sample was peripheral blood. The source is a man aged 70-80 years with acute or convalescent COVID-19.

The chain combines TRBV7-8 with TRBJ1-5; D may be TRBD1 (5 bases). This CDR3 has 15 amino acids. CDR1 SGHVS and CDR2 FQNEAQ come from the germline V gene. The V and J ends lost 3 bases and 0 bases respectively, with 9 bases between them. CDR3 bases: TGTGCCAGCAGCTTTCTCAGGGATAGCAATCAGCCCCAGCATTTT. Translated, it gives CASSFLRDSNQPQHF.

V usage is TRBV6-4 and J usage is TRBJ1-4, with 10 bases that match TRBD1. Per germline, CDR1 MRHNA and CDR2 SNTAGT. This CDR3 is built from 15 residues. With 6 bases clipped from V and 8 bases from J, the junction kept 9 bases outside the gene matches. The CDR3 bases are TGTGCCAGCAGCCTTCGGGGACAGGGGAGCGAAAAACTGTTTTTT. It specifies CASSLRGQGSEKLFF.

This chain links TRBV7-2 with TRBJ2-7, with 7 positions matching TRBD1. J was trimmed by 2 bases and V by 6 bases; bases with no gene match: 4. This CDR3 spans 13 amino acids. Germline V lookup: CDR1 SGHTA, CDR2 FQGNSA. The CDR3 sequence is CASSKGQPYEQYF. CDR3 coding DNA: TGTGCCAGCAGTAAGGGACAGCCCTACGAGCAGTACTTC.

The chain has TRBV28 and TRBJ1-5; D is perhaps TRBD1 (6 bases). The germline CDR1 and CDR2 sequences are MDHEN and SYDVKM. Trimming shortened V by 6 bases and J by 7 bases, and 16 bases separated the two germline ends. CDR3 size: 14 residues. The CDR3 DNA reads TGTGCCAGCAGCACATCAGGGGCGGCACAGCCCCAGCATTTT. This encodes CASSTSGAAQPQHF.

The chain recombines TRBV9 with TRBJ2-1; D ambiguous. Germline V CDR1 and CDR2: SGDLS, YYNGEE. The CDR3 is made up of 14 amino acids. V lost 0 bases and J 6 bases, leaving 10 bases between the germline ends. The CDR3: CASSVASGSNEQFF. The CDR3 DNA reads TGTGCCAGCAGCGTAGCCTCAGGCAGCAATGAGCAGTTCTTC.

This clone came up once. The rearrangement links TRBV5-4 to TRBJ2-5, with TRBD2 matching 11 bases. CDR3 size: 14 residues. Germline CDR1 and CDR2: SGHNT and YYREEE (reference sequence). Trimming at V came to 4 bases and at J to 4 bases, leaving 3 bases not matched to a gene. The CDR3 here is CASSPSGGSETQYF. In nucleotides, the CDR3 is TGTGCCAGCAGCCCTAGCGGGGGGTCAGAGACCCAGTACTTC. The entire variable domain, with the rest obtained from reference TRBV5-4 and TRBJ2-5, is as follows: ETGVTQSPTHLIKTRGQQVTLRCSSQSGHNTVSWYQQALGQGPQFIFQYYREEENGRGNFPPRFSGLQFPNYSSELNVNALELDDSALYLCASSPSGGSETQYFGPGTRLLVL.

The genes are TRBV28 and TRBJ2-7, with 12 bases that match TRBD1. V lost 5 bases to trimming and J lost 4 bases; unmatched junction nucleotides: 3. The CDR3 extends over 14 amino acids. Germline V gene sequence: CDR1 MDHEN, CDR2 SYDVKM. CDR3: CASSGTGGYYEQYF. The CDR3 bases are TGTGCCAGCAGTGGGACAGGGGGCTATTACGAGCAGTACTTC.

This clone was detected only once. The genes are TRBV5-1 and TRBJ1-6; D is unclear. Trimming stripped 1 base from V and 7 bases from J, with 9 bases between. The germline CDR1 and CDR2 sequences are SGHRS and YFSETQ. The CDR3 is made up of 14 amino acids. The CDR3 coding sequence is TGCGCCAGCAGCTTGCTAGGAGTCAATTCACCCCTCCACTTT. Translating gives CASSLLGVNSPLHF.

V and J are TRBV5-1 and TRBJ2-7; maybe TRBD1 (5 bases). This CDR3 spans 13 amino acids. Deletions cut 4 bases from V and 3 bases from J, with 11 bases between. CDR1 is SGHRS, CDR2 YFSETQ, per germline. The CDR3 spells CASSPGHLYEQYF. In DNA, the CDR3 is TGCGCCAGCAGCCCCGGACACCTCTACGAGCAGTACTTC.

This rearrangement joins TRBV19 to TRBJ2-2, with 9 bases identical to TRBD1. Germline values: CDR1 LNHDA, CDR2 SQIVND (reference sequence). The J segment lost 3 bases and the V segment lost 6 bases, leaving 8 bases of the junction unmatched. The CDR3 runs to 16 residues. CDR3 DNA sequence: TGTGCCAGTAGGTTCCGGGACAGGGCCTACACCGGGGAGCTGTTTTTT. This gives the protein CASRFRDRAYTGELFF.

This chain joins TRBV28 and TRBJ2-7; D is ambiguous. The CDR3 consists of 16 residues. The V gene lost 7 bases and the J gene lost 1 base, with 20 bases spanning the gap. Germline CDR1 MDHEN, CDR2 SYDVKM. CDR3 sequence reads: CASTPERSYLSYEQYF. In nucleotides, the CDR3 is TGTGCCAGCACCCCGGAGAGGTCCTACTTATCCTACGAGCAGTACTTC.

CDR3 nucleotide sequence: TGTGCCAGCAGTTCCCGATGGGGGGTGAACACTGAAGCTTTCTTT. Translated, it gives CASSSRWGVNTEAFF. J is TRBJ1-1 and V is TRBV6-6; a weak D match, TRBD1 (5 bases). The germline gives CDR1 MNHNY, CDR2 SVGAGI (reference sequence). The length of the CDR3 is 15 residues. Trimming took off 4 bases at V and 0 bases at J, with 12 bases between the two ends.

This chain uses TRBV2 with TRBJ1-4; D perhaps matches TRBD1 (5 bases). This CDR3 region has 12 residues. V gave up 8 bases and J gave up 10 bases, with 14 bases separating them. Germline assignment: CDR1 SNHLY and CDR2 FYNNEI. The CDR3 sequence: CASGEDIPKLFF. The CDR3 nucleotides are TGTGCCAGCGGGGAGGACATACCAAAACTGTTTTTT.

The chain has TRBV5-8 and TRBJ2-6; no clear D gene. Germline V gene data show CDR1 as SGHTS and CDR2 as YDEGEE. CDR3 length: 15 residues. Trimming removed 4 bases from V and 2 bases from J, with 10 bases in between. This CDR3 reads CASSRGRPGANVLTF. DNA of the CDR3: TGTGCCAGCAGCCGAGGTCGACCTGGGGCCAACGTCCTGACTTTC.

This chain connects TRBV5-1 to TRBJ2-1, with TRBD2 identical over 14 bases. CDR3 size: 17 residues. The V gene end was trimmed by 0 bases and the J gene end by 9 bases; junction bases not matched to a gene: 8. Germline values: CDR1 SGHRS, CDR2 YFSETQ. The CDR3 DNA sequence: TGCGCCAGCAGCTTGGATCCCGGGACTAGCGGGAGCGGTGAGCAGTTCTTC. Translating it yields CASSLDPGTSGSGEQFF.

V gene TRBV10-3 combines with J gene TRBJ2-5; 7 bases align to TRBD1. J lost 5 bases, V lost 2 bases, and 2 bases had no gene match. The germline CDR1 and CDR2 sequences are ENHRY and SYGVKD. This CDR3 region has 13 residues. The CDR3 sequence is CAISELRGETQYF. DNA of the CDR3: TGTGCCATCAGTGAGCTCAGGGGGGAGACCCAGTACTTC.

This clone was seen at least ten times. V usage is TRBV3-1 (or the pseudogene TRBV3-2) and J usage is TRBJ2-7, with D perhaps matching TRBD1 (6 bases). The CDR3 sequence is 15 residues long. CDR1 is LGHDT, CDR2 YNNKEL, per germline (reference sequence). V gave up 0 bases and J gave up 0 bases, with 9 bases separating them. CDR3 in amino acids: CASSQDRQASYEQYF. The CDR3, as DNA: TGTGCCAGCAGCCAAGATAGACAGGCCTCCTACGAGCAGTACTTC.

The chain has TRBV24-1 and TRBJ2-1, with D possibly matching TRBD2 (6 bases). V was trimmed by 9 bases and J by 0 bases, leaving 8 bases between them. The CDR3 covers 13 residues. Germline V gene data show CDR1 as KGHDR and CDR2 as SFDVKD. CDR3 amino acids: CATRGSSYNEQFF. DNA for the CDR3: TGTGCCACCCGGGGGAGCTCCTACAATGAGCAGTTCTTC.

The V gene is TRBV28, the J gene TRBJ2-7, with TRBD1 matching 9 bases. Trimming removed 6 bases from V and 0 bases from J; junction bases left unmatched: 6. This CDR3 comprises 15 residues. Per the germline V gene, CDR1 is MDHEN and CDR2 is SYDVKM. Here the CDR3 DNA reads TGTGCCAGCAGGCCGGGACAGGGCTTCTCCTACGAGCAGTACTTC. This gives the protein CASRPGQGFSYEQYF.